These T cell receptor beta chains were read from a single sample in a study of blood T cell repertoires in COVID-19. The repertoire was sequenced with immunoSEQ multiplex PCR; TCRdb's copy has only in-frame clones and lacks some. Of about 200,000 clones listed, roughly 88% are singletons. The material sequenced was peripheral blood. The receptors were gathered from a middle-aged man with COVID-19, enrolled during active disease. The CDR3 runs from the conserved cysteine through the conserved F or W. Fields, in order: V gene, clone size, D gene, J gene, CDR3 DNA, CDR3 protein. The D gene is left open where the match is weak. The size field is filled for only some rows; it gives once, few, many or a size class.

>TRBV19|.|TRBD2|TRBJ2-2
TGTGCCAGTAGTATACCCGGTCGGCTAGCGGGGGGGCGAGGCGGGGAGCTGTTTTTT
CASSIPGRLAGGRGGELFF
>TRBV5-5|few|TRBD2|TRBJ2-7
TGTGCCAGCAGTATAAGCGGGGGGGCCTTCCCCGAGCAGTACTTC
CASSISGGAFPEQYF
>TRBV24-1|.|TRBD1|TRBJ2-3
TGTGCCACCAGTGATGGGGGACAGGGGACAGATACGCAGTATTTT
CATSDGGQGTDTQYF
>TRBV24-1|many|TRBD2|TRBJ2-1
TGTGCCACCAGTGATTACCCCGTGCGGGGGGAGCAGTTCTTC
CATSDYPVRGEQFF
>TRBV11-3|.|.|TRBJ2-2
TGTGCCAGCAGCTTACTTCGGACCGGGGAGCTGTTTTTT
CASSLLRTGELFF
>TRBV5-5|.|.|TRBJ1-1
TGTGCCAGCAGCTTACTGCCCATGAACACTGAAGCTTTCTTT
CASSLLPMNTEAFF
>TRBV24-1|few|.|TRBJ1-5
TGTGCCACCAGTGATACGGGGGAAACTCAGCCCCAGCATTTT
CATSDTGETQPQHF
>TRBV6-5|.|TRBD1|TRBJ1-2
TGTGCCAGCAGTCGGGGACAGGGGACTGGTGGCTACACCTTC
CASSRGQGTGGYTF
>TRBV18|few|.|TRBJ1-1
TGTGCCGGGGGGGAGGCTTTGAACACTGAAGCTTTCTTT
CAGGEALNTEAFF
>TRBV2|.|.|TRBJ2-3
TGTGCCAGCAAATACACAGATACGCAGTATTTT
CASKYTDTQYF
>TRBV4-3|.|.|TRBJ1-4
TGCGCCAGCAGCCAGTCAGGACGGGGGATCTATGAAAAACTGTTTTTT
CASSQSGRGIYEKLFF
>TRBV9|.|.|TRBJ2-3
TGTGCCAGCAGCGTAGGTGGGCGGGATTCCACAGATACGCAGTATTTT
CASSVGGRDSTDTQYF
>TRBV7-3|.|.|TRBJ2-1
TGTGCCAGCAGCCTAAGCAGGGACTACAATGAGCAGTTCTTC
CASSLSRDYNEQFF
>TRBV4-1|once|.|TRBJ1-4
TGCGCCAGCAGCCTGGAAGGGGCTACAACTAATGAAAAACTGTTTTTT
CASSLEGATTNEKLFF
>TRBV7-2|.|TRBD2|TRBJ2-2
TGTGCCAGCAGCCCTAGCGGAGCCAACACCGGGGAGCTGTTTTTT
CASSPSGANTGELFF
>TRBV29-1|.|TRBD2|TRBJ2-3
TGCAGCGTCTCAGGACTAGCGGGGCGCACAGATACGCAGTATTTT
CSVSGLAGRTDTQYF
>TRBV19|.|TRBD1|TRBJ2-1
TGTGCCAGTAAGGGGGCCTATTTTCTTGAGCAGTTCTTC
CASKGAYFLEQFF
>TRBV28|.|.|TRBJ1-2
TGTGCCAGCACCAACACCGACTATGGCTACACCTTC
CASTNTDYGYTF
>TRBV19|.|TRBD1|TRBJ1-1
TGTGCCAGTAGTACGGAGGACAGGGCGAAGAACACTGAAGCTTTCTTT
CASSTEDRAKNTEAFF
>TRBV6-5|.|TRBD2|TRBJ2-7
TGTGCCAGCAGTTACTCTGGGCTAGCGGGGCCCTACGAGCAGTACTTC
CASSYSGLAGPYEQYF
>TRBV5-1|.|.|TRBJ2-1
TGCGCCAGCAGCTTGGACACTACCAATGAGCAGTTCTTC
CASSLDTTNEQFF
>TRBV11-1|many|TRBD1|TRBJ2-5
TGTGCCAGCAGCTTATGGGCAGGGGGTTCGAAAGAGACCCAGTACTTC
CASSLWAGGSKETQYF
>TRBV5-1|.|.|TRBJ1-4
TGCGCCAGCAGCTTGGACAGGGTTCCTAATGAAAAACTGTTTTTT
CASSLDRVPNEKLFF
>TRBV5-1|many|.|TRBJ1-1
TGCGCCAGCAGCTTGGCAATGGGGGCCATGAACACTGAAGCTTTCTTT
CASSLAMGAMNTEAFF
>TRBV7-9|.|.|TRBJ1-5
TGTGCCAGCAGCACAGACAGCTACAATCAGCCCCAGCATTTT
CASSTDSYNQPQHF
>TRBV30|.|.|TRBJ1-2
TGTGCCTGGAGTGACACAGTAAAATCTAACTATGGCTACACCTTC
CAWSDTVKSNYGYTF
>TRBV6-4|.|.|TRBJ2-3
TGTGCCAGCAGTGACAGGGGGTATGACTCAGATACGCAGTATTTT
CASSDRGYDSDTQYF
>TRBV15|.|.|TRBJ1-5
TGTGCCACCAGCAGAGACCTTCCCAGTCTCTTAAGCAATCAGCCCCAGCATTTT
CATSRDLPSLLSNQPQHF
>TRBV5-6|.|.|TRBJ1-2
TGTGCCAGCAGCCTCCTGACAGAACCAAACTATGGCTACACCTTC
CASSLLTEPNYGYTF
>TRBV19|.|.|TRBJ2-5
TGTGCCAGTAGTAACTTAGGGGCCCAAGAGACCCAGTACTTC
CASSNLGAQETQYF
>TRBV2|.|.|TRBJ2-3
TGTGCCAGCAAGGACAGTAGCGCAGATACGCAGTATTTT
CASKDSSADTQYF
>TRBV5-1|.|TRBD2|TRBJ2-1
TGCGCCAGCAGCTTGGGGGGGACTAGCGGGACCTCCAATGAGCAGTTCTTC
CASSLGGTSGTSNEQFF
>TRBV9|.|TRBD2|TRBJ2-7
TGTGCCAGCAGCGAGGGGGGGAATAGCGGGACCTACGAGCAGTACTTC
CASSEGGNSGTYEQYF
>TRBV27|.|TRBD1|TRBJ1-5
TGTGCCAGCAGTTTACGACAGGGGATCGGTCAGCCCCAGCATTTT
CASSLRQGIGQPQHF
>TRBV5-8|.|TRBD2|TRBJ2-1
TGTGCCAGCAGCTCCCGGGGGGTAGGGACCTACAATGAGCAGTTCTTC
CASSSRGVGTYNEQFF